Listed here is a single T cell receptor beta chain. This specimen belongs to a study of blood T cell repertoires in COVID-19. Study-wide context: Sites in the United States, Italy and Spain provided acute and convalescent COVID-19 samples.

Source study methods: The assay estimated nucleated cells by amplifying reference gene primers. Profiling relied on immunoSEQ multiplex PCR, and the TCRdb table lists in-frame clones only, not all of them. The V and J calls and clone size come from that table; D and trimming were worked out from the DNA. This sample has approximately 290,000 clones, with 70% to 90% found just once. The V segment lost 11 bases and the J segment 6 bases; nucleotides outside the gene matches: 7. Per the germline V gene, CDR1 is LNHDA and CDR2 is SQIVND (reference sequence). The length of the CDR3 is 14 residues. The clonotype originates from a woman aged 60-70 years with acute or convalescent COVID-19. Source material: peripheral blood. The genes are TRBV19 and TRBJ1-4; the match to TRBD1 covers 12 bases. CDR3 protein: CARSGQGADEKLFF. For the CDR3, the DNA is TGTGCCCGTTCGGGACAGGGGGCGGATGAAAAACTGTTTTTT.